Listed below are T cell receptor beta chains from one sample, sequenced in a study of blood T cell repertoires in COVID-19. Generated by immunoSEQ multiplex PCR, the TCRdb table keeps only in-frame clones and is missing some. The data contain 300,000 to 500,000 clones, roughly 88% of them singletons. Sequencing was performed on PBMCs or T cells enriched from blood (not recorded which). The receptors here all came from a woman in her thirties or forties with acute COVID-19. CDR3s include the opening cysteine and the closing phenylalanine or tryptophan. Each record gives: V gene, clone size, D gene, J gene, CDR3 protein, CDR3 DNA. A D gene is named only where the DNA matches it firmly. The size of a clone is reported for some rows only, either as once, few or many, or as a class for expanded clones.

TRBV19	few	-	TRBJ1-6	CASSSTGGGEAPLHF	TGTGCCAGTAGTTCAACGGGCGGGGGGGAGGCACCCCTCCACTTT
TRBV20-1	-	-	TRBJ2-3	CSASGLASLNTQYF	TGCAGTGCTAGTGGGCTAGCGTCTCTAAATACGCAGTATTTT
TRBV10-3	-	-	TRBJ1-2	CAISESIGGDYGYTF	TGTGCCATCAGTGAGTCGATAGGCGGAGACTATGGCTACACCTTC
TRBV15	-	-	TRBJ1-1	CATSTRLGGAEAFF	TGTGCCACCAGCACCCGTTTGGGGGGGGCTGAAGCTTTCTTT
TRBV10-2	-	-	TRBJ2-7	CASAQQGLYEQYF	TGCGCCAGCGCGCAACAGGGTCTCTACGAGCAGTACTTC
TRBV9	-	TRBD2	TRBJ2-1	CASSVRSSGVHEQFF	TGTGCCAGCAGCGTAAGGTCTAGCGGGGTTCATGAGCAGTTCTTC
TRBV7-9	-	-	TRBJ2-7	CASSSKGVTSEQYF	TGTGCCAGCAGCTCTAAGGGGGTGACCTCCGAGCAGTACTTC
TRBV7-9	-	TRBD1	TRBJ1-2	CASSRQGSNYGYTF	TGTGCCAGCAGCCGACAGGGTTCCAACTATGGCTACACCTTC
TRBV27	-	-	TRBJ1-5	CASSLSTGQPQHF	TGTGCCAGCAGTTTATCGACGGGGCAGCCCCAGCATTTT
TRBV7-6	-	TRBD2	TRBJ2-5	CASSFHPSGLAGGETQYF	TGTGCCAGCAGCTTTCACCCGTCTGGGCTAGCGGGGGGAGAGACCCAGTACTTC
TRBV6-5	-	TRBD1	TRBJ2-7	CASSIQGSYEQYF	TGTGCCAGCAGCATACAGGGGTCCTACGAGCAGTACTTC
TRBV5-1	once	-	TRBJ2-5	CASQTGGGQETQYF	TGCGCCAGCCAAACAGGGGGAGGGCAAGAGACCCAGTACTTC
TRBV14	-	-	TRBJ1-1	CASSQTSRPEAFF	TGTGCCAGCAGCCAGACATCACGACCTGAAGCTTTCTTT
TRBV6-5	-	-	TRBJ1-1	CASRKTFGAEAFF	TGTGCCAGCAGGAAGACATTTGGCGCTGAAGCTTTCTTT
TRBV21-1	-	-	TRBJ1-1	CATIRDSNTEAFF	TGTGCCACCATTCGGGACAGTAACACTGAAGCTTTCTTT
TRBV6-1	-	TRBD1	TRBJ1-6	CASSEDRGGSPLHF	TGTGCCAGCAGTGAAGACAGGGGGGGTTCACCCCTCCACTTT
TRBV6-4	-	TRBD1	TRBJ2-1	CASSQGEYNEQFF	TGTGCCAGCAGCCAGGGGGAATACAATGAGCAGTTCTTC
TRBV5-1	-	-	TRBJ1-6	CASSLEGPIISPLHF	TGCGCCAGCAGCTTGGAGGGGCCCATAATTTCACCCCTCCACTTT
TRBV21-1	-	-	TRBJ2-1	CASSTMAGKVGNEQFF	TGTGCCAGCAGCACCATGGCAGGGAAGGTTGGGAATGAGCAGTTCTTC
TRBV30	-	TRBD2	TRBJ2-3	CAWETTSGGNGDTQYF	TGTGCCTGGGAAACGACTAGCGGGGGAAATGGGGATACGCAGTATTTT
TRBV1	-	-	TRBJ1-5	CTSSRTGGSQPQHF	TGCACCAGCAGCCGAACAGGGGGTAGCCAGCCCCAGCATTTT
TRBV20-1	-	-	TRBJ1-2	CSASVGNYGYTF	TGCAGTGCTAGTGTCGGGAACTATGGCTACACCTTC
TRBV12-5	-	TRBD1	TRBJ1-1	CASGADRGEAFF	TGTGCTAGTGGTGCGGACAGGGGTGAAGCTTTCTTT
TRBV10-1	-	-	TRBJ2-3	CASSESKLGTSTDTQYF	TGCGCCAGCAGTGAGTCGAAGCTAGGCACTAGCACAGATACGCAGTATTTT
TRBV7-9	-	-	TRBJ1-6	CASSLPGSPLHF	TGTGCCAGCAGCTTACCGGGGTCACCCCTCCACTTT
TRBV24-1	-	TRBD1	TRBJ2-1	CATSDFGQGAGEQFF	TGTGCCACCAGTGATTTCGGGCAGGGGGCAGGAGAGCAGTTCTTC
TRBV11-3	-	-	TRBJ2-3	CASSLASGTDTQYF	TGTGCCAGCAGCTTAGCCTCAGGGACAGATACGCAGTATTTT
TRBV19	-	TRBD1	TRBJ1-1	CASRRGQARAFF	TGTGCCAGTAGGCGGGGACAGGCGAGGGCTTTCTTT
TRBV25-1	-	-	TRBJ2-7	CASSEGRYSYEQYF	TGTGCCAGCAGTGAAGGCAGGTACTCCTACGAGCAGTACTTC
TRBV19	-	TRBD1	TRBJ1-6	CASSTGQKNSPLHF	TGTGCCAGTAGTACGGGACAGAAAAATTCACCCCTCCACTTT
TRBV6-6	-	-	TRBJ2-3	CASSYAATEDTQYF	TGTGCCAGCAGTTATGCAGCCACAGAAGATACGCAGTATTTT
TRBV4-2	-	TRBD1	TRBJ2-7	CASSQAGQGSYEQYF	TGTGCCAGCAGCCAGGCGGGACAGGGCTCCTACGAGCAGTACTTC
TRBV4-1	-	TRBD2	TRBJ2-1	CASSWGPSGNEQFF	TGCGCCAGCAGCTGGGGACCTAGCGGGAATGAGCAGTTCTTC
TRBV5-1	-	-	TRBJ2-3	CASSLDRVETDTQYF	TGCGCCAGCAGCTTGGACAGGGTGGAAACAGATACGCAGTATTTT
TRBV9	-	TRBD2	TRBJ2-3	CASSVLAGFTDTQYF	TGTGCCAGCAGCGTCTTAGCGGGATTCACAGATACGCAGTATTTT
TRBV20-1	-	TRBD2	TRBJ2-5	CSASGSSGGWSQETQYF	TGCAGTGCTAGTGGGTCTAGCGGGGGCTGGTCCCAAGAGACCCAGTACTTC
TRBV7-6	-	-	TRBJ1-1	CASSPAQPGYGTEAFF	TGTGCCAGCAGCCCCGCCCAACCGGGGTATGGTACTGAAGCTTTCTTT
TRBV19	once	TRBD1	TRBJ2-7	CASSMGTGALSEQYF	TGTGCCAGTAGTATGGGGACAGGAGCCCTCTCCGAGCAGTACTTC
TRBV10-1	-	-	TRBJ1-6	CASSGGRVRAFYNSPLHF	TGCGCCAGCAGTGGAGGTCGAGTTCGCGCCTTTTATAATTCACCCCTCCACTTT
TRBV2	-	TRBD1	TRBJ2-7	CASSGQGGLPTEQYF	TGTGCCAGCAGTGGACAGGGGGGATTGCCCACCGAGCAGTACTTC
TRBV4-1	-	-	TRBJ1-1	CASSQSDSDEAFF	TGCGCCAGCAGCCAATCCGACAGTGATGAAGCTTTCTTT
TRBV5-1	-	-	TRBJ2-5	CASSPTTGMETQYF	TGCGCCAGCAGTCCTACGACGGGGATGGAGACCCAGTACTTC
TRBV2	few	TRBD1	TRBJ2-5	CATGQGIETQYF	TGTGCCACCGGACAGGGGATAGAGACCCAGTACTTC
TRBV12-3/TRBV12-4	-	-	TRBJ2-7	CASSPLEYEQYF	TGTGCCAGCAGTCCCTTAGAGTACGAGCAGTACTTC
TRBV24-1	-	-	TRBJ2-7	CATSESGAGYEQYF	TGTGCCACCAGTGAAAGTGGGGCAGGTTACGAGCAGTACTTC
TRBV3-1/TRBV3-2	-	TRBD1	TRBJ1-1	CASSQVGGADTEAFF	TGTGCCAGCAGCCAAGTAGGGGGCGCGGACACTGAAGCTTTCTTT
TRBV5-1	-	-	TRBJ2-7	CASSLAQGAGVHEQYF	TGCGCCAGCAGCTTGGCCCAGGGGGCGGGGGTCCACGAGCAGTACTTC